This is a list of T cell receptor beta chains from one sample in a study of blood T cell repertoires in COVID-19. Assay used: immunoSEQ multiplex PCR; TCRdb lists only in-frame clones, some missing. This sample has about 120,000 clones, with roughly 89% found just once. Sequenced sample: peripheral blood. The receptors were sampled from a woman in her sixties or seventies with COVID-19, enrolled during active disease. Each CDR3 is given with its conserved first and last residue. The D gene is left open where the match is weak. Only part of the rows carry a size: once, few, many, or a class if the clone is expanded.

TRBV3-1/TRBV3-2	TRBD1	once	TRBJ1-2	TGTGCCAGTTCGGGACAGGGGTTTGATGGCTACACCTTC	CASSGQGFDGYTF
TRBV5-1	TRBD1	.	TRBJ1-2	TGCGCCAGCAGCTTCCAGGACAGGGGAGGCTACACCTTC	CASSFQDRGGYTF
TRBV7-2	.	.	TRBJ2-2	TGTGCCAGCAGCTTAGGAGGGGGGGACACCGGGGAGCTGTTTTTT	CASSLGGGDTGELFF
TRBV19	.	.	TRBJ1-3	TGTGCCAGTAGTATGGGGAGCTCTGGAAACACCATATATTTT	CASSMGSSGNTIYF
TRBV5-4	TRBD2	.	TRBJ2-1	TGTGCCAGCAGCTTTGGTAGCGGGGGGGCTGGTGAGCAGTTCTTC	CASSFGSGGAGEQFF
TRBV28	TRBD1	.	TRBJ2-7	TGTGCCAGTGGACAGGGGTCCCCCTACGAGCAGTACTTC	CASGQGSPYEQYF
TRBV15	.	.	TRBJ1-5	TGTGCCACCAGCAGCCGGGTCCTTCCTAATCAGCCCCAGCATTTT	CATSSRVLPNQPQHF
TRBV2	TRBD1	.	TRBJ1-2	TGTGCCAGCAGCCGCGACAGGGTTGGCTATGGCTACACCTTC	CASSRDRVGYGYTF
TRBV4-3	.	.	TRBJ1-4	TGCGCCAGCAGCCACGGAACGGGACACTTGGATAATGAAAAACTGTTTTTT	CASSHGTGHLDNEKLFF
TRBV9	.	.	TRBJ2-6	TGTGCCAGCAGTGCAGGTCTCTCCGGGGCCAACGTCCTGACTTTC	CASSAGLSGANVLTF
TRBV2	.	.	TRBJ1-6	TGTGCCAGCAGTGAAAGGCAGGGCGGTAATTCACCCCTCCACTTT	CASSERQGGNSPLHF
TRBV6-2/TRBV6-3	.	.	TRBJ2-3	TGTGCCAGCAGTTACGACTCCTCTAGCACAGATACGCAGTATTTT	CASSYDSSSTDTQYF
TRBV13	TRBD2	.	TRBJ2-1	TGTGCCAGCAGCTTAGGGGGACTAGGGAGTGAGCAGTTCTTC	CASSLGGLGSEQFF
TRBV6-2/TRBV6-3	.	.	TRBJ2-1	TGTGCCAGCAGTTGGGTCCCCGGGACAACCTACAATGAGCAGTTCTTC	CASSWVPGTTYNEQFF
TRBV5-4	TRBD1	.	TRBJ2-5	TGTGCCAGCAGCTTCCCGACAGGGGGCAAGTACTTC	CASSFPTGGKYF
TRBV3-1/TRBV3-2	.	.	TRBJ1-2	TGTGCCAGCAGCCAAGGCCCAGGACTGACCGGGAACTATGGCTACACCTTC	CASSQGPGLTGNYGYTF
TRBV6-5	TRBD1	.	TRBJ2-7	TGTGCCAGCAGTACACAGGGGGCCGGGTACGAGCAGTACTTC	CASSTQGAGYEQYF
TRBV7-9	.	.	TRBJ1-1	TGTGCCAGCAGCTTAATGTCGGGGAACACTGAAGCTTTCTTT	CASSLMSGNTEAFF
TRBV15	.	once	TRBJ1-2	TGTGCCACCAGCAGAGATCAAGAAATCGGTGGCTACACCTTC	CATSRDQEIGGYTF
TRBV9	TRBD1	.	TRBJ1-6	TGTGCCAGCAGCGTCAGACAGGGCCCGGGTTCACCCCTCCACTTT	CASSVRQGPGSPLHF
TRBV29-1	TRBD1	.	TRBJ1-1	TGCAGCGTGTCCAGGGGGCTGAACACTGAAGCTTTCTTT	CSVSRGLNTEAFF
TRBV6-5	TRBD1	.	TRBJ1-6	TGTGCCAGTTCCCGGGACAGAAATAATTCACCCCTCCACTTT	CASSRDRNNSPLHF
TRBV7-3	.	.	TRBJ1-2	TGTGCCAGCAGCTCCCAGGGGAACTATGGCTACACCTTC	CASSSQGNYGYTF
TRBV4-1	TRBD1	few	TRBJ1-5	TGCGCCAGCAGCCCGACAGGGGCAAAACAGCCCCAGCATTTT	CASSPTGAKQPQHF
TRBV4-2	TRBD1	.	TRBJ1-1	TGTGCCAGCAGCCCCCAGGGCGGGACAGGGAGGGAAGCTTTCTTT	CASSPQGGTGREAFF
TRBV2	TRBD2	few	TRBJ2-7	TGTGCCAGCAGGGCCCTAGGACTAGCGTACGAGCAGTACTTC	CASRALGLAYEQYF
TRBV9	TRBD2	few	TRBJ2-1	TGTGCCAGCAGCGAAGGCGGGGGGTCCTACAATGAGCAGTTCTTC	CASSEGGGSYNEQFF
TRBV3-1/TRBV3-2	TRBD2	.	TRBJ2-3	TGTGCCAGCAGCCAAGCACCGGGACTAGCGGGCACAGATACGCAGTATTTT	CASSQAPGLAGTDTQYF
TRBV9	.	.	TRBJ2-2	TGTGCCAGCAGCGTAGTGGGGGCGGACACCGGGGAGCTGTTTTTT	CASSVVGADTGELFF
TRBV7-2	TRBD1	.	TRBJ2-7	TGTGCCAGCAGCTTCAGGACAGGGGGCTACGAGCAGTACTTC	CASSFRTGGYEQYF
TRBV2	.	.	TRBJ2-2	TGTGCCAGCAGTGGCGGAGTAGCGAACACCGGGGAGCTGTTTTTT	CASSGGVANTGELFF
TRBV6-5	TRBD2	.	TRBJ2-5	TGTGCCAGCAGGAGCGGGGGCGAAGAGACCCAGTACTTC	CASRSGGEETQYF
TRBV30	.	.	TRBJ1-4	TGTGCCTGGAGTGAACAATACAATGAAAAACTGTTTTTT	CAWSEQYNEKLFF
TRBV6-6	.	.	TRBJ1-1	TGTGCCAGCGAGGTGGGGGGGAACACTGAAGCTTTCTTT	CASEVGGNTEAFF
TRBV6-5	TRBD1	.	TRBJ2-2	TGTGCCAGCAGTTCGACAGGGGGCGAGTACACCGGGGAGCTGTTTTTT	CASSSTGGEYTGELFF
TRBV2	TRBD1	.	TRBJ1-5	TGTGCCAGCAGTGCACAGGGGGCGGAGGGCAATCAGCCCCAGCATTTT	CASSAQGAEGNQPQHF
TRBV3-1/TRBV3-2	TRBD2	.	TRBJ2-7	TGTGCCAGCAGCCCCATGGCGTCTAGCGGGGGAAACGAGCAGTACTTC	CASSPMASSGGNEQYF
TRBV5-6	.	.	TRBJ1-3	TGTGCCAGCAGCTTCGTTGCAGGGGTTGGAAACACCATATATTTT	CASSFVAGVGNTIYF
TRBV7-9	.	.	TRBJ2-7	TGTGCCAGCACCCGTTTCCCAGGGGCCCACGAGCAGTACTTC	CASTRFPGAHEQYF
TRBV6-2/TRBV6-3	TRBD2	.	TRBJ2-1	TGTGCCAGCAGTTACTCGGTGGGCTCTAGCGGAAATGAGCAGTTCTTC	CASSYSVGSSGNEQFF
TRBV19	.	once	TRBJ1-2	TGTGCCAGTAGTACAGTCGTGTGGGGCTACACCTTC	CASSTVVWGYTF
TRBV7-9	TRBD1	.	TRBJ1-3	TGTGCCAGCAGGTCTACAGGGGTTAGGGACTCTGGAAACACCATATATTTT	CASRSTGVRDSGNTIYF
TRBV19	TRBD1	.	TRBJ1-5	TGTGCCAGTAGTATGAGGGACAGGGGGAATCAGCCCCAGCATTTT	CASSMRDRGNQPQHF
TRBV6-5	.	.	TRBJ1-1	TGTGCCAGCAGTTTCGCCAGGGCCCTTGAAGCTTTCTTT	CASSFARALEAFF
TRBV19	TRBD1	.	TRBJ1-2	TGTGCCAGTAGGCGGGACAGGGGTAAGGATGGCTACACCTTC	CASRRDRGKDGYTF
TRBV7-2	TRBD1	.	TRBJ2-7	TGTGCCAGCAGCTTAGTTTTCGGGACAGGGTTTACTGAGCAGTACTTC	CASSLVFGTGFTEQYF
TRBV28	.	.	TRBJ2-7	TGTGCCAGCGGCAGGGCAGATGCCCTTCTCGAGCAGTACTTC	CASGRADALLEQYF
TRBV7-9	TRBD2	.	TRBJ2-3	TGTGCCAGCATCGGAGGGGTCGGACTAGCGTTTTCAGATACGCAGTATTTT	CASIGGVGLAFSDTQYF
TRBV5-1	.	.	TRBJ1-3	TGCGCCAGCAGCCTCGGAACAGAAGGAAACACCATATATTTT	CASSLGTEGNTIYF
TRBV6-5	TRBD1	once	TRBJ2-1	TGTGCCAGCAGTTATGGGACAGGGGTTTACAATGAGCAGTTCTTC	CASSYGTGVYNEQFF